What follows are 26 T cell receptor beta chains derived from one specimen sequenced in a study of tumor-infiltrating lymphocytes in primary liver carcinoma. A constant-region primer primed TCR beta cDNA synthesis from about 490 ng of total RNA. Three nested multiplex PCR rounds, a slightly modified ARM-PCR, produced the libraries for TCR beta. A C-beta reverse primer and TRBV1-TRBV30 forward primers served in each of the first two PCR rounds, at about 10 cycles apiece. TCRdb reprocessed the multiplex PCR reads with MiXCR, giving one entry per CDR3 protein. The sample includes 310,000 or so distinct CDR3 sequences, approximately 64% of them seen just once. RNA isolated from unsorted whole blood supplied the blood RNA, with germline DNA also extracted. Sequenced material: peripheral blood. The receptor set was obtained from a man aged 40-50 years with primary liver carcinoma and hepatitis B virus infection.

About this clonotype: One base away lies a much larger clone, so this may be a sequencing read error. The chain carries TRBV4-2 and TRBJ1-5; D is undetermined. The CDR3 length is 13 residues. Trimming removed 0 bases from V and 5 bases from J, with 5 bases in between. Germline CDR1 LGHNA, CDR2 YNFKEQ. The CDR3 nucleotides read TGTGCCAGCAGCCAAGATACCTATCAGCCCCAGCATTTT. Translating it yields CASSQDTYQPQHF.

This clonotype was observed at least ten times. The chain joins TRBV12-3 or TRBV12-4 to TRBJ2-3; D not certain. The CDR3 consists of 14 residues. Deletions cut 7 bases from V and 0 bases from J, with 11 bases between. The CDR3 DNA reads as TGTGCCAGCACCACTTCAGATAGCACAGATACGCAGTATTTT. Amino acid sequence: CASTTSDSTDTQYF.

This clonotype was recorded at least ten times. The J gene is TRBJ2-7, the V gene TRBV4-2; 9 nucleotides line up with TRBD2. CDR3 length: 16 amino acids. Losses at the gene ends were 0 bases for V and 1 base for J; bases not matched to a gene: 4. Per the germline V gene, CDR1 is LGHNA and CDR2 is YNFKEQ. CDR3 region: CASSQDWREGSYEQYF. The CDR3 DNA reads TGTGCCAGCAGCCAAGACTGGCGGGAGGGATCCTACGAGCAGTACTTC.

The rearrangement uses TRBV6-5 and TRBJ1-2, with D unclear. Germline assignment: CDR1 MNHEY and CDR2 SVGAGI. V shed 5 bases and J shed 9 bases, with 16 bases lying between them. The CDR3 contains 13 residues. This CDR3 reads CASSNLQPFSYTF. CDR3 DNA sequence: TGTGCCAGCAGTAACCTTCAGCCTTTCAGCTACACCTTC.

Regarding this clonotype: One end of the junction fails to match germline, which may point to a read error. V is TRBV4-2 and J is TRBJ2-7; possibly TRBD2 for D (6 bases). The germline gives CDR1 LGHNA, CDR2 YNFKEQ. This CDR3 has 16 residues. The CDR3 DNA reads TGTGCCAGCAGCCCCGGACTAACGGGGGACTCCTACGGGCAGTACTTC. This encodes CASSPGLTGDSYGQYF.

This clonotype appeared a few times. The chain recombines TRBV5-1 with TRBJ2-3; D gene unclear. V shed 0 bases and J shed 0 bases, with 23 bases lying between them. The CDR3 is 20 residues long. From germline, CDR1 is SGHRS and CDR2 YFSETQ. This chain's CDR3 is CASSLAHVGGLKTSTDTQYF. CDR3 DNA: TGCGCCAGCAGCTTGGCGCACGTTGGCGGCCTAAAGACTAGCACAGATACGCAGTATTTT.

Comments on this clonotype: A clone one base away is much larger, so this may be a read error. J is TRBJ2-7 and V is TRBV6-6; the match to TRBD1 covers 11 bases. Germline lookup yields CDR1 MNHNY and CDR2 SVGAGI (reference sequence). The CDR3 consists of 15 residues. This chain's CDR3 is CVSSNPDRGRYEQYF. The CDR3 coding sequence is TGTGTCAGCAGTAACCCGGACAGGGGGCGGTACGAGCAGTACTTC.

A word on this clonotype: Its ends do not fully match the called genes, so a read error is possible. V and J are TRBV11-2 and TRBJ2-7, with D perhaps TRBD2 (6 bases). The germline V gene encodes CDR1 SGHAT and CDR2 FQNNGV. The length of the CDR3 is 14 residues. As DNA, the CDR3 is TGTACCAGCAGCCAGGACTATAGCTCCTGCGAGCAGTACTTC. It specifies CTSSQDYSSCEQYF.

J is TRBJ2-7 and V is TRBV2; D might be TRBD2 (5 bases). The CDR3 has 13 amino acids. V was trimmed by 1 base and J by 3 bases, leaving 7 bases between them. Germline CDR1 reads SNHLY; CDR2 reads FYNNEI. The CDR3 DNA reads as TGTGCCAGCAGTGAAGGGGAGATCTACGAGCAGTACTTC. Its protein product is CASSEGEIYEQYF.

The chain is built from TRBV10-3 and TRBJ1-1; unclear D gene. The CDR3 runs 12 residues. Looked up from germline, CDR1 is ENHRY and CDR2 is SYGVKD. Trimming took off 3 bases at V and 6 bases at J, with 8 bases between the two ends. The CDR3 DNA sequence: TGTGCCATCAGTGAACACGGACCTGAAGCTTTCTTT. As protein: CAISEHGPEAFF.

On this clonotype: A read error is possible here, since a much larger clone lies one base away. The chain combines TRBV6-1 with TRBJ1-5, with 8 bases matching TRBD1. The J segment lost 2 bases and the V segment lost 7 bases, leaving 4 bases of the junction unmatched. This CDR3 comprises 14 residues. Germline-derived CDR1 and CDR2 are MNHNS and SASEGT. The CDR3 reads CASKDREGNQPQHF. The CDR3 DNA follows: TGTGCCAGCAAGGACAGGGAGGGCAATCAGCCCCAGCATTTT.

The count of this clonotype is one. One end of the junction does not line up with germline, which may come from a read error. The rearrangement joins TRBV29-1 to TRBJ2-1; 11 nucleotides line up with TRBD2. Germline V gene sequence: CDR1 SQVTM, CDR2 ANQGSEA. The CDR3 loop spans 16 amino acids. This chain's CDR3 is CNVEESLLAGDNEQFF. CDR3 coding DNA: TGCAACGTTGAAGAGTCCTTACTAGCGGGAGATAATGAGCAGTTCTTC.

The DNA for the CDR3 is TGTGCCAGCAGTTACGATGAGGTCTCTGGGGCCAACGTCCTGACTTTC. It encodes CASSYDEVSGANVLTF. The rearrangement joins TRBV6-6 to TRBJ2-6; D unclear. Trimming removed 2 bases at V and 0 bases at J, with 8 bases between. The length of the CDR3 is 16 residues. The germline V gene has CDR1 MNHNY and CDR2 SVGAGI (reference sequence).

As concerns this clonotype: This may be a read error, as it is one base from a much larger clone. The chain recombines TRBV7-8 with TRBJ2-2; tentatively, D is TRBD2 (5 bases). V was clipped by 3 bases and J by 2 bases, with 13 bases between them. CDR1 and CDR2 (germline): SGHVS, FQNEAQ. The CDR3 spans 16 residues. CDR3 sequence reads: CASSLFWTPNTGELFF. CDR3 in DNA: TGTGCCAGCAGCTTGTTTTGGACTCCAAACACCGGGGAGCTGTTTTTT.

Regarding this clonotype: Given a much more abundant clone one base away, this may be a read error. This chain links TRBV7-8 with TRBJ2-3; D is ambiguous. The CDR3 has 15 residues. Germline assignment: CDR1 SGHVS and CDR2 FQNEAQ. CDR3 in amino acids: CASNLEVARPDTQYF. The CDR3, as DNA: TGTGCCAGCAACTTAGAGGTAGCTCGCCCAGATACGCAGTATTTT.

About this clonotype: A much larger clonotype is one base distant, so this may be a read error. The chain employs TRBV12-3 or TRBV12-4 and TRBJ1-2, with D uncertain. The V gene lost 6 bases and the J gene lost 7 bases, with 18 bases spanning the gap. This CDR3 region has 14 residues. CDR3 in DNA: TGTGCCAGCAGCTTGGTTCCCCCCACGGCTGGCTACACCTTC. This codes for CASSLVPPTAGYTF.

This clonotype was seen at least ten times. The chain combines TRBV29-1 with TRBJ2-5, with 15 bases that match TRBD2. This CDR3 has 16 amino acids. CDR1 is SQVTM and CDR2 is ANQGSEA in the germline V gene. The trim removed 4 bases at V and 2 bases at J, leaving 5 bases unmatched. The CDR3 DNA is TGCAGCGTTGGGACTAGCGGGAGGGCGAGACAAGAGACCCAGTACTTC. It is translated as CSVGTSGRARQETQYF.

The V gene is TRBV11-2, the J gene TRBJ2-1; D is ambiguous. The CDR3 has 14 amino acids. The V gene's germline CDR1 is SGHAT and CDR2 FQNNGV. V shed 5 bases and J shed 6 bases, with 14 bases lying between them. This CDR3 reads CASSPTVSLNEQFF. CDR3 bases: TGTGCCAGCAGCCCCACAGTTTCCCTCAATGAGCAGTTCTTC.

Regarding this clonotype: A read error may produce the germline difference seen at one junction end. This rearrangement joins TRBV7-9 to TRBJ1-4; D gene uncertain. The germline V gene has CDR1 SEHNR and CDR2 FQNEAQ (reference sequence). The CDR3 runs to 14 residues. The CDR3, as DNA: TGTGGCAGCAGCTTTCGTTCGGCGGACGAAAAACTGTTTTTT. Its translation is CGSSFRSADEKLFF.

This clonotype occurred a few times. A clone one base away is much larger, so this may be a read error. The chain carries TRBV5-4 and TRBJ2-5, with TRBD2 as a possible D gene (7 bases). Trimming took 1 base from V and 4 from J, leaving 14 bases between them. The CDR3 length is 15 residues. CDR1 SGHNT and CDR2 YYREEE come from the germline V gene (reference sequence). CDR3 DNA: TGTGCCAGCAGCTTGAGAGCAGGGGAGGGAGAGACCCAGTACTTC. Encoded protein: CASSLRAGEGETQYF.

To note about this clonotype: One base away lies a much larger clone, so this may be a sequencing read error. The chain carries TRBV6-6 and TRBJ2-1; no firm D call. The CDR3 is 15 residues long. The germline CDR1 and CDR2 sequences are MNHNY and SVGAGI (reference sequence). The CDR3 DNA is TGTGCCAGCAGTTACTCGGAACATTCCTGCAATGAGCAGTTCTTC. Amino acids: CASSYSEHSCNEQFF.

This clonotype was picked up a small number of times. A much more abundant neighbour one base away suggests this may be a read error. The V gene is TRBV6-2 or TRBV6-3, the J gene TRBJ2-5; a weak D match, TRBD1 (6 bases). This CDR3 has 13 residues. The germline gives CDR1 MNHEY, CDR2 SVGEGT. Trimming left V 9 bases short and J 3 bases short, with 14 bases between. The CDR3 sequence is CARSQGPKETQYF. CDR3 bases: TGTGCCAGGAGCCAGGGGCCCAAAGAGACCCAGTACTTC.

This clonotype was seen only once. One end of the junction does not line up with germline, which may come from a read error. The CDR3 loop reads CASSYSNRSPYDQYF. CDR3 nucleotides: TGTGCCAGCAGTTACTCTAACAGGAGTCCCTACGATCAGTACTTC. The chain uses TRBV6-5 and TRBJ2-7; tentatively, D is TRBD1 (5 bases). This CDR3 is 15 amino acids long. The germline V gene encodes CDR1 MNHEY and CDR2 SVGAGI.

Notes on this clonotype: This CDR3 is missing its conserved last phenylalanine or tryptophan, likely due to a read error. The limits of the CDR3 on the DNA are not certain, so only TCRdb's listed CDR3 is given. The genes are TRBV29-1 and TRBJ1-2. The length of the CDR3 is 13 amino acids, counting both ends. Germline V gene data show CDR1 as SQVTM and CDR2 as ANQGSEA. The CDR3 here is CSVEEDRNYGCTS.

A remark on this clonotype: The conserved phenylalanine or tryptophan is not found at the CDR3 terminus, so this likely reflects a read error. The chain links TRBV12-3 or TRBV12-4 to TRBJ2-2; unclear D gene. CDR3 length: 12 residues. CDR3 residues: CASNMNTGELFV. In nucleotides, the CDR3 is TGTGCCAGCAATATGAACACTGGGGAGCTGTTTGTT.

The rearrangement joins TRBV12-3 or TRBV12-4 to TRBJ2-1; D is undetermined. This CDR3 region has 13 residues. V shed 1 base and J shed 6 bases, with 7 bases lying between them. This CDR3 is CASSLDLGNEQFF. In DNA form, the CDR3 reads TGTGCCAGCAGTTTAGACCTGGGCAATGAGCAGTTCTTC.